This passage covers 22 T cell receptor beta chains from one sample sequenced in a study of human T cells and chemical hapten exposure. One entry per CDR3 protein, called by TCRdb with MiXCR from the RACE reads. The sample has 300,000 to 450,000 distinct CDR3 sequences, about 5.1% seen once; the top ten hold just over 2.5%. The time point here: pre-sensitization, week 0. Treatment denoted: therapeutic diphenylcyclopropenone sensitization with weekly scalp DPC. The specimen was whole blood, collected in connection with sensitization to the hapten diphenylcyclopropenone (DPC). The receptors originated from a woman aged 45 to 65 with alopecia areata. Some clones in this sample may be carry-over from other donors' samples.

The table lists this clonotype with a few counts. The V and J genes are TRBV28 and TRBJ2-4; 10 positions agree with TRBD2. V shed 3 bases and J 0 bases; nucleotides not matched to a gene: 11. The CDR3 covers 19 residues. CDR1 is MDHEN and CDR2 is SYDVKM in the germline V gene. This CDR3 reads CASSFLVAAGGLAKNIQYF. CDR3 DNA sequence: TGTGCCAGCAGTTTCCTGGTTGCAGCGGGAGGGCTAGCCAAAAACATTCAGTACTTC.

This clonotype was recorded a few times. The chain joins TRBV14 to TRBJ1-6; no reliable D call. V was pared by 0 bases and J by 6 bases, with 12 bases between. CDR1 is SGHDN, CDR2 FVKESK, per germline. This CDR3 region has 16 residues. CDR3 nucleotides: TGTGCCAGCAGCCAAGAAGGACCGGGTCGTAATTCACCCCTCCACTTT. It codes for CASSQEGPGRNSPLHF.

This clonotype was seen many times. The CDR3 sequence is CASSQGQGAEAFF. In DNA, the CDR3 is TGTGCCAGCAGCCAAGGACAGGGGGCTGAAGCTTTCTTT. This chain connects TRBV4-2 to TRBJ1-1; 9 nucleotides align to TRBD1. Per germline, CDR1 LGHNA and CDR2 YNFKEQ. After removal of 1 base from V and 6 bases from J, the junction contained 0 bases not matched to a gene. The CDR3 contains 13 residues.

The J gene is TRBJ1-5, the V gene TRBV28, with 8 positions matching TRBD1. The germline CDR1 and CDR2 sequences are MDHEN and SYDVKM. This CDR3 comprises 14 residues. V trimming: 6 bases; J trimming: 5 bases; junction bases outside the gene matches: 6. The CDR3 loop is CASRRTGFDQPQHF. Written as DNA, the CDR3 is TGTGCCAGCAGACGGACAGGGTTTGATCAGCCCCAGCATTTT.

This clonotype was picked up many times. The chain couples TRBV6-5 to TRBJ2-3; D unresolved. This CDR3 is 15 amino acids long. Trimming removed 0 bases at V and 2 bases at J, with 9 bases between. Germline V gives CDR1 MNHEY, CDR2 SVGAGI. The CDR3 is CASSYSRVSTDTQYF. The CDR3 DNA follows: TGTGCCAGCAGTTACTCGAGAGTCTCCACAGATACGCAGTATTTT.

This clonotype was counted many times. The V call is TRBV20-1, the J call TRBJ1-1; D gene uncertain. The germline gives CDR1 DFQATT, CDR2 SNEGSKA (reference sequence). Trimming stripped 6 bases from V and 1 base from J, with 9 bases between. The CDR3 totals 12 residues. The CDR3 sequence: CSALQPNTEAFF. The CDR3, as DNA: TGCAGTGCCCTTCAACCGAACACTGAAGCTTTCTTT.

J is TRBJ2-7 and V is TRBV7-8; 7 bases match TRBD1. The CDR3 sequence is 15 residues long. Germline lookup yields CDR1 SGHVS and CDR2 FQNEAQ. V was clipped by 3 bases and J by 5 bases; unmatched bases: 10. The CDR3 loop reads CASSFSTQGVHEQYF. As DNA, the CDR3 is TGTGCCAGCAGCTTTTCAACGCAGGGGGTCCACGAGCAGTACTTC.

About this clonotype itself: A read error is possible here, since a much larger clone lies one base away. The chain recombines TRBV5-5 with TRBJ2-3, with no clear D. CDR1 is SGHKS, CDR2 YYEKEE, per germline (reference sequence). The CDR3 totals 13 residues. The CDR3 protein is CANSLLVADTQYF. The CDR3, as DNA: TGTGCCAACAGCTTGTTAGTGGCGGATACGCAGTATTTT.

This clonotype was seen many times. The J gene is TRBJ2-2, the V gene TRBV4-1, with TRBD1 matching over 7 bases. The CDR3 is 13 amino acids. The germline V gene has CDR1 MGHRA and CDR2 YSYEKL. V was pared by 9 bases and J by 0 bases, with 1 base of the junction left unmatched. The CDR3, as DNA: TGCGCCAGTGGACAGGCGAACACCGGGGAGCTGTTTTTT. Translated, it gives CASGQANTGELFF.

This clonotype was seen at least ten times. This chain uses TRBV7-2 with TRBJ2-5; D is possibly TRBD2 (5 bases). Trimming pared 5 bases from V and 5 bases from J, leaving 12 bases between. Germline values: CDR1 SGHTA, CDR2 FQGNSA. The CDR3 runs 13 residues. CDR3 region: CASSPGFMETQYF. DNA for the CDR3: TGTGCCAGCAGCCCGGGGTTTATGGAGACCCAGTACTTC.

The chain uses TRBV5-1 and TRBJ1-4; D may be TRBD1 (5 bases). Germline V gives CDR1 SGHRS, CDR2 YFSETQ. The CDR3 has 14 residues. V dropped 3 bases and J dropped 10 bases, with 16 bases sitting between them. The CDR3 loop is CASSSQGGMGKLFF. The CDR3 DNA follows: TGCGCCAGCAGCTCGCAGGGTGGAATGGGAAAACTGTTTTTT.

V and J are TRBV21-1 and TRBJ1-4; the D call TRBD1 from the table was never checked on the DNA. TRBV21-1 is classified as a pseudogene. The CDR3 extends over 17 amino acids. CDR3 sequence: CASSRGTGRVVCEKLFF. CDR3 nucleotides: TGTGCCAGCAGCAGGGGGACAGGGAGAGTTGTTTGCGAAAAACTGTTTTTT.

There are many counts of this clonotype. V gene TRBV6-5 combines with J gene TRBJ2-7, with D tentatively TRBD2 (6 bases). From germline, CDR1 is MNHEY and CDR2 SVGAGI. Trimming shortened V by 0 bases and J by 1 base, and 7 bases separated the two germline ends. The CDR3 sequence is 14 residues long. The CDR3 here is CASSYSRGSYEQYF. The CDR3 nucleotides are TGTGCCAGCAGTTACTCCCGGGGGTCCTACGAGCAGTACTTC.

The chain is built from TRBV20-1 and TRBJ2-1; D ambiguous. Germline CDR1 and CDR2: DFQATT and SNEGSKA (reference sequence). The CDR3 consists of 11 residues. V was trimmed by 3 bases and J by 9 bases, leaving 9 bases between them. The CDR3 sequence is CSARGRVEQFF. CDR3 sequence (DNA): TGCAGTGCTAGGGGAAGGGTTGAGCAGTTCTTC.

Note on this clonotype: A much larger clone lies a single base off, so this may be a read error. CDR3 DNA sequence: TGTGCCAGCACCCAGGACTGGGCAGGCCACACAGATACGCAGTATTTT. This gives the protein CASTQDWAGHTDTQYF. This rearrangement joins TRBV28 to TRBJ2-3; a possible D gene is TRBD2 (5 bases). V lost 7 bases and J lost 2, with 19 bases in between. This CDR3 is built from 16 residues. Germline CDR1 and CDR2: MDHEN and SYDVKM.

The gene calls are TRBV19 and TRBJ2-2; TRBD2 matches at 15 bases. Germline V gene data show CDR1 as LNHDA and CDR2 as SQIVND (reference sequence). The V and J ends lost 4 bases and 0 bases, in that order; junction bases with no gene match: 3. This CDR3 has 18 residues. CDR3 DNA: TGTGCCAGTAGTACCCGGACTAGCGGGGGGGCGAACACCGGGGAGCTGTTTTTT. This codes for CASSTRTSGGANTGELFF.

This clonotype has ten or more counts. This sequence joins TRBV12-3 or TRBV12-4 and TRBJ2-1, with D possibly being TRBD1 or TRBD2 (5 bases each). CDR3 length equals 13 residues. V was clipped by 2 bases and J by 10 bases, with 12 bases between them. CDR3 loop: CASSLMGESEQFF. Written as DNA, the CDR3 is TGTGCCAGCAGTTTAATGGGGGAGAGCGAGCAGTTCTTC.

At least ten counts were recorded for this clonotype. This chain links TRBV24-1 with TRBJ2-3; the match to TRBD2 covers 14 bases. The CDR3 contains 15 residues. J lost 4 bases, V lost 9 bases, and 5 bases had no gene match. CDR1 is KGHDR, CDR2 SFDVKD, per germline. The CDR3 loop reads CATATSGREADTQYF. CDR3 DNA: TGTGCCACCGCGACTAGCGGGAGGGAAGCAGATACGCAGTATTTT.

This clonotype has a handful of counts. The chain combines TRBV3-1 with TRBJ1-1; 7 bases align to TRBD1. This CDR3 has 15 residues. V lost 3 bases and J lost 1; bases outside the gene matches: 5. Germline assignment: CDR1 LGHDT and CDR2 YNNKEL (reference sequence). The CDR3 DNA follows: TGTGCCAGCAGCCATCTGGGACAGAGGAACACTGAAGCTTTCTTT. It codes for CASSHLGQRNTEAFF. Complete variable domain (other parts from reference TRBV3-1 and TRBJ1-1): DTAVSQTPKYLVTQMGNDKSIKCEQNLGHDTMYWYKQDSKKFLKIMFSYNNKELIINETVPNRFSPKSPDKAHLNLHINSLELGDSAVYFCASSHLGQRNTEAFFGQGTRLTVV.

This sequence joins TRBV7-2 and TRBJ1-1, with D possibly TRBD1 on 5 matching bases. The CDR3 has 16 amino acids. Germline V gene data show CDR1 as SGHTA and CDR2 as FQGNSA. V lost 1 base to trimming and J lost 4 bases, with 16 bases between them. CDR3 sequence (DNA): TGTGCCAGCAGCTTAGGTTGGGGGACGGTGGGCACTGAAGCTTTCTTT. Translating gives CASSLGWGTVGTEAFF.

This clonotype appeared many times. The genes are TRBV27 and TRBJ1-1; D gene uncertain. Germline loops: CDR1 MNHEY, CDR2 SMNVEV (reference sequence). The CDR3 covers 12 residues. V was shortened by 5 bases and J by 4 bases, with 8 bases between the two germline ends. The CDR3 reads CASSQVGTEAFF. In DNA, the CDR3 is TGTGCCAGCAGTCAAGTCGGCACTGAAGCTTTCTTT.

The sample holds a few counts of this clonotype. CDR3 loop: CASSRDSSNQPQHF. The CDR3 region has the DNA TGTGCCAGCAGCCGGGACAGCAGTAATCAGCCCCAGCATTTT. The chain links TRBV5-6 to TRBJ1-5; 7 bases map to TRBD1. After removal of 4 bases from V and 4 bases from J, the junction contained 5 bases not matched to a gene. Germline V lookup: CDR1 SGHDT, CDR2 YYEEEE. The CDR3 has 14 amino acids.